These 5 T cell receptor beta chains originate from one sample sequenced in a study of blood T cell repertoires in COVID-19. Profiled with immunoSEQ multiplex PCR; TCRdb holds only in-frame clones, not every one. The sample has about 240,000 clones; 70% to 90% are singletons. Source material: peripheral blood. These receptors all stem from a woman in her 70s with active or convalescent COVID-19.

With regard to this clone: This sample also contains other DNA sequences that code for the same CDR3. The chain couples TRBV18 to TRBJ1-5, with unresolved D. From germline, CDR1 is KGHSH and CDR2 LQKENI. There are 14 residues in the CDR3. Trimming pared 2 bases from V and 2 bases from J, leaving 7 bases between. DNA for the CDR3: TGTGCCAGCTCACCAAAGGAGGGCAATCAGCCCCAGCATTTT. Encoded protein: CASSPKEGNQPQHF.

The rearrangement links TRBV11-2 to TRBJ1-6; D possibly corresponds to TRBD1 (6 bases). The CDR3 has 11 amino acids. The V gene's germline CDR1 is SGHAT and CDR2 FQNNGV. The ends were cut back, 3 bases at V and 14 bases at J, with 8 bases in the middle. The CDR3: CASSFDRSLHF. In nucleotides, the CDR3 is TGTGCCAGCAGCTTTGACAGGTCCCTCCACTTT. The variable domain in full, with the rest retrieved from reference TRBV11-2 and TRBJ1-6, is EAGVAQSPRYKIIEKRQSVAFWCNPISGHATLYWYQQILGQGPKLLIQFQNNGVVDDSQLPKDRFSAERLKGVDSTLKIQPAKLEDSAVYLCASSFDRSLHFGNGTRLTVT.

This chain joins TRBV5-8 and TRBJ2-6; weak D call: TRBD1 (6 bases). Per the germline V gene, CDR1 is SGHTS and CDR2 is YDEGEE. The V and J ends lost 2 bases and 0 bases respectively, with 9 bases between them. The CDR3 runs to 16 residues. DNA for the CDR3: TGTGCCAGCAGCTTTACAGGGAGCTCTGGGGCCAACGTCCTGACTTTC. Protein: CASSFTGSSGANVLTF.

V gene TRBV6-5 combines with J gene TRBJ2-3; D possibly corresponds to TRBD2 (5 bases). Germline CDR1 and CDR2: MNHEY and SVGAGI. The CDR3 runs to 15 residues. The germline V and J ends were trimmed by 11 bases and 4 bases, with 22 bases remaining between them. The DNA for the CDR3 is TGTGCCGAAAGCAAGGACGCTGGAGGTTCAGATACGCAGTATTTT. Its translation is CAESKDAGGSDTQYF.

V is TRBV11-2 and J is TRBJ2-1; D not certain. Trimming removed 6 bases at V and 8 bases at J, with 20 bases between. This CDR3 region has 15 residues. In germline, CDR1 is SGHAT, CDR2 FQNNGV. The CDR3 spells CASSSRGVFLDEQFF. CDR3 DNA: TGTGCCAGCAGTTCACGAGGCGTGTTCCTGGATGAGCAGTTCTTC. The complete variable domain, with remaining parts taken from reference TRBV11-2 and TRBJ2-1, reads EAGVAQSPRYKIIEKRQSVAFWCNPISGHATLYWYQQILGQGPKLLIQFQNNGVVDDSQLPKDRFSAERLKGVDSTLKIQPAKLEDSAVYLCASSSRGVFLDEQFFGPGTRLTVL.